Reported below is one T cell receptor beta chain. Its specificity is unknown. The junction does not match germline at one end; this may be a read error. This entry is derived from a study of blood T cells in healthy people across ages. Findings of the study overall: CMV status of donors was unknown, possibly confounding expanded clonotype changes. Underestimates were what the diversity estimates from one million T cells were considered to be.

The CDR3 runs 13 residues. A second PCR, run for roughly 7 to 12 cycles, used a sample-barcoded 5' primer plus a J-beta primer mix. TCRdb recomputed calls from the 5' RACE reads with MiXCR, one row per CDR3 protein. The table shows roughly 680,000 distinct CDR3 sequences, with roughly 20% occurring only once. The chain has TRBV12-3 or TRBV12-4 and TRBJ1-1; D unclear. The TCR sequence derives from a man between 65 and 85 years old in good health. What was sequenced was blood. CDR3 nucleotide sequence: TGTGCCAACAGTAACATGGGTTACACTGAAGCTTTCTTT. Protein: CANSNMGYTEAFF.